The clone carrying this TCR beta chain has only one observation. Its specificity is unknown. The source of the sample is a study of vaccination effects on CD4 cells after COVID-19. Overall study findings and caveats: Clones arising from infection and from vaccination showed marked clonal contraction late after vaccination. The study, lacking early post-infection timepoints, had few convalescent patients.

After more than 8 days in culture, the CD4+ T cells were isolated. The person acquired a PCR-confirmed SARS-CoV-2 infection between March and December 2020. Two-dose vaccination with either BNT162b2 or mRNA-1273 was given to the participants. Sequenced by immunoSEQ multiplex PCR; TCRdb stores in-frame clones only, minus some. Of roughly 51,000 clones listed, nearly 75% were seen once; the top ten hold 5.4%. The clonotype comes from a human donor who had a prior SARS-CoV-2 infection. The source was CD4+ T cells from PBMCs cultured without peptide, collected after COVID-19 vaccination.

The CDR3 bases are TGTGCCAGCAGTCAATTCCGGGGGACGAGCGCTTTCTTT. It codes for CASSQFRGTSAFF. The V gene is TRBV27, the J gene TRBJ1-1; TRBD1 might be the D (5 bases). Germline V gene lookup returns CDR1 MNHEY and CDR2 SMNVEV (reference sequence). The CDR3 covers 13 residues. Trimming stripped 5 bases from V and 11 bases from J, with 18 bases between.